The text below deals with one T cell receptor (beta chain). The clone's antigen remains unknown. Nothing much larger sits one base from this clone, and base qualities are not available. The CDR3 starts with the cysteine, ends with the phenylalanine, and has 15 residues. The entry retains the CDR3 DNA only, 45 bases that are in frame from base 1. For CDR1 and CDR2, the germline V gene lists SGHVS and FQNEAQ. V loses 1 base of germline sequence and J loses 4 bases, and the interval between the two ends is 13 bases. These data belong to a study of intratumoral heterogeneity in liver cancer. About the study as a whole: Across the full approximately 15-patient cohort, most patients were male and a median age of roughly 69 years was recorded. The overall cohort comprised 65 to 75 multiregional samples from some 14 HCC patients, with 50 to 55 tumoral and 20 adjacent nontumoral regions. The study combined RNA-seq, DNA sequencing, TCR-seq and SNP array data from multiple regions of hepatocellular carcinoma specimens to study intratumor heterogeneity. Results and caveats for the whole study, not just this receptor: The authors acknowledged a relatively low patient number and under-sampled tumor-infiltrating lymphocyte representation as limitations.

Every patient had early-stage hepatocellular carcinoma and went to surgical resection without receiving any prior therapy. None of the sampled areas showed macroscopic evidence of necrosis or hemorrhage. TCR sequencing (ImmunoSeq) was performed on multiple regions from two patients. Frozen tissue samples from resection were taken at least 1 cm away from one another. Samples with the label N were taken from nontumoral liver tissue next to the tumor. Genomic DNA was extracted from bulk tissue using the DNeasy blood and tissue kit. TCR beta chain CDR3 regions were sequenced from genomic DNA using the immunoSEQ assay. Rearranged VDJ segments were amplified with primers that anneal to V and J segments. Per the original workflow: The ImmunoSeq Analyzer software was used to calculate clonality and richness metrics. Clones with differential abundance between regions were identified with Fisher's exact test combined with a beta-binomial method for additional stringency. The immuneACCESS repertoire file appears here via TCRdb, limited to in-frame rearrangements. These files lack a portion of the clones; in checked studies, under half of the deficit traces to unresolved V genes, and the cause of the others is not known. That table supplies the V and J calls and clone size; D and trimming were determined from the DNA. The sample table lists about 20,000 clones, approximately 73% of them with a count of one. Jointly, the top ten make up roughly a sixth of the sample.

The receptor's source is a woman in her 70s with hepatocellular carcinoma. The chain couples TRBV7-8 to TRBJ2-5; TRBD1 is possibly the D segment (5 matching bases). The sequenced sample was tumor-adjacent normal tissue, obtained before any cancer treatment. In nucleotide form, the sequence is TGTGCCAGCAGCTTAGTGCTTACAGGAGCAGAGACCCAGTACTTC. Its protein product is CASSLVLTGAETQYF.